Presented here are 32 T cell receptor beta chains from one specimen sequenced in a study of TIL therapy for anti-PD-1-resistant metastatic lung cancer. Time point meaning: pre-treatment sample, taken before nivolumab and TIL therapy. Tumor tissue came from excised metastases, mostly pleural nodules or supraclavicular lymph nodes. The libraries were made with immunoSEQ v3. TCRdb keeps only in-frame clones here, not all; method: immunoSEQ multiplex PCR. The repertoire consists of 10,000 or so clones, with approximately 83% occurring once and the leading ten covering about an eighth. Sequenced here: tumor tissue, sampled at baseline. These receptors originate from a person aged 30 to 80 with non-small cell lung cancer.

The rearrangement joins TRBV18 to TRBJ2-1, with 12 bases lining up with TRBD2. This CDR3 contains 17 residues. V lost 5 bases and J lost 3; bases outside the gene matches: 8. Per the germline V gene, CDR1 is KGHSH and CDR2 is LQKENI. The DNA of the CDR3 is TGTGCCAGCTCATCACTAGCGGGGGGCCCCTTCTACAATGAGCAGTTCTTC. Protein sequence: CASSSLAGGPFYNEQFF.

The chain is built from TRBV29-1 and TRBJ2-5; 8 bases map to TRBD1. J lost 5 bases, V lost 4 bases, and 0 bases had no gene match. The CDR3 length is 11 residues. Germline V gives CDR1 SQVTM, CDR2 ANQGSEA. The CDR3 region is CSVGQGETQYF. The DNA for the CDR3 is TGCAGCGTTGGACAGGGGGAGACCCAGTACTTC.

This sequence joins TRBV2 and TRBJ2-7; no reliable D call. The CDR3 consists of 12 residues. Germline CDR1 SNHLY, CDR2 FYNNEI. Trimming left V 1 base short and J 2 bases short, with 3 bases between. The CDR3 region is CASSEEPYEQYF. In DNA form, the CDR3 reads TGTGCCAGCAGTGAAGAGCCCTACGAGCAGTACTTC.

The rearrangement joins TRBV28 to TRBJ2-5, with a possible D match to TRBD2 (6 bases). The CDR3 is made up of 12 amino acids. Germline CDR1 MDHEN, CDR2 SYDVKM. The V end was cut by 8 bases, the J end by 4 bases, with 11 bases between. CDR3 bases: TGTGCCAGCCGCCCGGGGGTAGAGACCCAGTACTTC. Amino acids: CASRPGVETQYF.

The chain has TRBV7-2 and TRBJ2-7; D uncertain. Germline CDR1 SGHTA, CDR2 FQGNSA. There are 14 residues in the CDR3. Between the trimmed V and J ends, which lost 5 bases and 0 bases, there was a span of 11 bases. The CDR3 sequence is CASSPGFSSYEQYF. The CDR3, as DNA: TGTGCCAGCAGCCCAGGCTTTAGCTCCTACGAGCAGTACTTC.

The rearrangement uses TRBV28 and TRBJ2-1; tentative D call: TRBD2 (5 bases). Trimming cost V 3 bases and J 2 bases, with 11 bases left between them. CDR3 size: 15 residues. The germline gives CDR1 MDHEN, CDR2 SYDVKM. The CDR3 bases are TGTGCCAGCAGTTTGCGGGCAGCTCCCTACAATGAGCAGTTCTTC. This encodes CASSLRAAPYNEQFF.

CDR3 nucleotide sequence: TGTGCCAGCAGCGTAGGGCAGTTGTCGGAGACCCAGTACTTC. Its translation: CASSVGQLSETQYF. The chain couples TRBV9 to TRBJ2-5, with unresolved D. V was cut by 0 bases and J by 5 bases, with 11 bases left in between. CDR1 and CDR2 from the germline V gene are SGDLS and YYNGEE. The CDR3 is 14 amino acids.

The chain has TRBV5-6 and TRBJ2-1, with 8 bases identical to TRBD1. After removal of 4 bases from V and 0 bases from J, the junction contained 9 bases not matched to a gene. Germline V gene lookup returns CDR1 SGHDT and CDR2 YYEEEE. The CDR3 runs to 17 residues. The CDR3: CASSEKGTGVSYNEQFF. The DNA of the CDR3 is TGTGCCAGCAGCGAAAAAGGGACAGGAGTCTCCTACAATGAGCAGTTCTTC.

CDR3 protein: CASTPVFRYRDRAYNEQFF. CDR3 nucleotides: TGTGCCAGCACCCCTGTATTTAGGTACCGGGACAGGGCCTACAATGAGCAGTTCTTC. This chain uses TRBV28 with TRBJ2-1; 9 nucleotides align to TRBD1. The ends lost 7 bases at V and 2 bases at J; junction bases unmatched: 18. CDR3 size: 19 residues. In germline, CDR1 is MDHEN, CDR2 SYDVKM.

The CDR3 spells CASRQTLRAPDVSYNEQFF. DNA for the CDR3: TGTGCCAGTAGGCAAACGCTCCGGGCCCCAGATGTCTCCTACAATGAGCAGTTCTTC. V is TRBV19 and J is TRBJ2-1, with D unresolved. Trimming pared 6 bases from V and 0 bases from J, leaving 24 bases between. CDR1 is LNHDA and CDR2 is SQIVND in the germline V gene (reference sequence). The CDR3 is made up of 19 amino acids.

The chain uses TRBV6-6 and TRBJ1-2; D is uncertain. Trimming stripped 8 bases from V and 3 bases from J, with 7 bases between. Germline assignment: CDR1 MNHNY and CDR2 SVGAGI (reference sequence). The CDR3 is 11 residues long. CDR3 protein: CASSRDYGYTF. CDR3 in DNA: TGTGCCAGCTCCCGTGACTATGGCTACACCTTC.

The rearrangement uses TRBV23-1 and TRBJ2-4; D is uncertain. TRBV23-1 is annotated as an ORF whose role is uncertain. Deletions cut 3 bases from V and 1 base from J, with 19 bases between. The CDR3 is made up of 18 amino acids. In DNA, the CDR3 is TGCGCCAGCAGTCACTCCGTAGCTATTGTGTGGGCCAAAAACATTCAGTACTTC. This translates into CASSHSVAIVWAKNIQYF.

The V and J genes are TRBV5-8 and TRBJ1-2; 7 bases align to TRBD1. CDR1 and CDR2 (germline): SGHTS, YDEGEE. This CDR3 comprises 15 residues. With V trimmed by 5 bases and J by 7 bases, 14 bases remained unmatched. Written as DNA, the CDR3 is TGTGCCAGCAGTCAATTCATCGGCCAGGGGGGTGGCTACACCTTC. It yields the protein CASSQFIGQGGGYTF.

This clone has just a few counts. V is TRBV6-6 and J is TRBJ2-1; D remains unclear. CDR3 length equals 14 residues. V was trimmed by 7 bases and J by 0 bases, leaving 10 bases between them. Germline V gives CDR1 MNHNY, CDR2 SVGAGI (reference sequence). CDR3 region: CASTWSSSYNEQFF. CDR3 sequence (DNA): TGTGCCAGCACCTGGTCAAGCTCCTACAATGAGCAGTTCTTC.

V usage is TRBV25-1 and J usage is TRBJ1-4; tentative D call: TRBD1 (5 bases). This CDR3 region has 14 residues. Trimming left V 2 bases short and J 4 bases short, with 8 bases between. Germline V gene data show CDR1 as MGHDK and CDR2 as SYGVNS. The CDR3 region is CASSETGDNEKLFF. The CDR3, as DNA: TGTGCCAGCAGTGAAACAGGAGATAATGAAAAACTGTTTTTT.

This chain uses TRBV11-3 with TRBJ2-1, with TRBD2 matching 9 bases. The germline V gene encodes CDR1 SGHNT and CDR2 YENEEA. V was pared by 5 bases and J by 4 bases, with 3 bases of the junction left unmatched. CDR3 length: 14 residues. The CDR3 bases are TGTGCCAGCAGCCTAACTAGCGGGTACAATGAGCAGTTCTTC. It is translated as CASSLTSGYNEQFF.

V gene TRBV7-8 combines with J gene TRBJ2-3; a possible D gene is TRBD1 (6 bases). There are 15 residues in the CDR3. V lost 5 bases and J lost 3, with 15 bases in between. The V gene's germline CDR1 is SGHVS and CDR2 FQNEAQ. CDR3 bases: TGTGCCAGCAGCACTAAAGGGGGTGGGACAGATACGCAGTATTTT. This encodes CASSTKGGGTDTQYF.

J is TRBJ1-4 and V is TRBV19; 9 bases map to TRBD1. The germline V gene has CDR1 LNHDA and CDR2 SQIVND (reference sequence). The CDR3 length is 14 residues. Losses at the gene ends were 7 bases for V and 8 bases for J; bases not matched to a gene: 8. Here the CDR3 DNA reads TGTGCCAGTAATCCGGGACAGGGTTTCGAAAAACTGTTTTTT. It encodes CASNPGQGFEKLFF.

The chain joins TRBV2 to TRBJ1-1, with D unclear. The V end lost 3 bases, the J end lost 0 bases, and 8 bases lay between the germline ends. The CDR3 is made up of 14 amino acids. CDR1 is SNHLY and CDR2 is FYNNEI in the germline V gene. The CDR3, as DNA: TGTGCCAGCAGTGAGCCGGGAATGAACACTGAAGCTTTCTTT. It specifies CASSEPGMNTEAFF.

The V gene is TRBV5-6, the J gene TRBJ1-2, with 10 positions matching TRBD1. The CDR3 covers 18 residues. Trimming cost V 1 base and J 2 bases; bases outside gene matches: 11. Germline lookup yields CDR1 SGHDT and CDR2 YYEEEE. The CDR3 DNA sequence: TGTGCCAGCAGCTTGCCCTCCTCCTCGACAGGGGGCAACTATGGCTACACCTTC. This codes for CASSLPSSSTGGNYGYTF.

This clone qualifies as medium-sized. The chain employs TRBV4-3 and TRBJ2-1; the D gene could be TRBD1 or TRBD2 (6 bases each). V was pared by 5 bases and J by 1 base, with 18 bases between. CDR1 and CDR2 from the germline V gene are LGHNA and YSLEER. The CDR3 covers 17 residues. The CDR3 DNA reads TGCGCCAGCAGCGGTACTTGGAGGGGGGAGTCCTACAATGAGCAGTTCTTC. It translates to CASSGTWRGESYNEQFF.

J is TRBJ2-5 and V is TRBV27, with D uncertain. V lost 5 bases to trimming and J lost 3 bases, with 16 bases between them. The CDR3 is made up of 15 amino acids. The germline gives CDR1 MNHEY, CDR2 SMNVEV (reference sequence). The CDR3 DNA is TGTGCCAGCAGTCCCACAACGGACCCTGAAGAGACCCAGTACTTC. As protein: CASSPTTDPEETQYF.

This clone appeared a few times. The gene calls are TRBV30 and TRBJ2-4; D unclear. CDR3 size: 16 residues. With 2 bases removed from V and 1 base from J, the gap between germline ends came to 15 bases. Germline CDR1 GTSNPN, CDR2 SVGIG (reference sequence). The CDR3 DNA reads as TGTGCCTGGAGTCCTGCCAGGTTTGGGGCCAAAAACATTCAGTACTTC. Translation gives CAWSPARFGAKNIQYF.

This clone was counted a single time. V is TRBV27 and J is TRBJ1-5, with 8 bases lining up with TRBD1. Trimming cost V 5 bases and J 6 bases; bases outside gene matches: 3. CDR1 and CDR2 (germline): MNHEY, SMNVEV (reference sequence). CDR3 length: 13 residues. The CDR3 nucleotides are TGTGCCAGCAGTGCGACAGGGGTTCAGCCCCAGCATTTT. Translating it yields CASSATGVQPQHF.

This chain links TRBV7-9 with TRBJ1-1, with D tentatively TRBD1 (6 bases). Germline CDR1 is SEHNR and CDR2 is FQNEAQ (reference sequence). The CDR3 totals 15 residues. The V and J ends lost 2 bases and 2 bases respectively, with 12 bases between them. The CDR3 reads CASSLPGTFNTEAFF. As DNA, the CDR3 is TGTGCCAGCAGCTTACCTGGGACATTTAACACTGAAGCTTTCTTT.

The V gene is TRBV19, the J gene TRBJ2-1; D is possibly TRBD1 (7 bases). The CDR3 covers 19 residues. Trimming took 3 bases from V and 2 from J, leaving 23 bases between them. Germline CDR1 reads LNHDA; CDR2 reads SQIVND (reference sequence). For the CDR3, the DNA is TGTGCCAGTAGTATTAGAGGCGGAGGGGGCGTTGCCCCCTACAATGAGCAGTTCTTC. Its translation: CASSIRGGGGVAPYNEQFF. The full variable domain, its missing parts supplied by reference TRBV19 and TRBJ2-1, is DGGITQSPKYLFRKEGQNVTLSCEQNLNHDAMYWYRQDPGQGLRLIYYSQIVNDFQKGDIAEGYSVSREKKESFPLTVTSAQKNPTAFYLCASSIRGGGGVAPYNEQFFGPGTRLTVL.

The chain recombines TRBV11-2 with TRBJ2-3; D remains unclear. V was shortened by 4 bases and J by 1 base, with 12 bases between the two germline ends. The CDR3 is 15 residues long. Germline CDR1 and CDR2: SGHAT and FQNNGV. CDR3 DNA sequence: TGTGCCAGCAGCTATAGCTCGATGGGCACAGATACGCAGTATTTT. Protein sequence: CASSYSSMGTDTQYF.

The chain uses TRBV4-3 and TRBJ2-4; D may be TRBD2 (7 bases). Looked up from germline, CDR1 is LGHNA and CDR2 is YSLEER. The CDR3 extends over 13 amino acids. Trimming shortened V by 0 bases and J by 15 bases, and 15 bases separated the two germline ends. The CDR3 coding sequence is TGCGCCAGCAGCCAAGATTTACAGGGAGGGATGTACTTC. Residues: CASSQDLQGGMYF.

This clone was counted a few times. The chain combines TRBV29-1 with TRBJ2-1; 8 bases match TRBD2. The CDR3 has 15 residues. J gave up 7 bases and V 0 bases, and 8 bases lay outside the gene matches. Germline V gives CDR1 SQVTM, CDR2 ANQGSEA. The CDR3 sequence: CSVEDGRTGGNEQFF. In nucleotides, the CDR3 is TGCAGCGTTGAAGATGGGAGGACGGGGGGGAATGAGCAGTTCTTC.

A remark on this clone: Other nucleotide sequences from this sample produce the same CDR3. The rearrangement uses TRBV5-6 and TRBJ1-1; D might be TRBD1 (6 bases). Germline-derived CDR1 and CDR2 are SGHDT and YYEEEE. V was clipped by 2 bases and J by 2 bases, with 16 bases between them. This CDR3 region has 16 residues. Here the CDR3 reads CASSFKRTGGNTEAFF. In nucleotides, the CDR3 is TGTGCCAGCAGCTTTAAAAGGACGGGGGGCAACACTGAAGCTTTCTTT.

The sample holds one count of this clone. V gene TRBV11-2 combines with J gene TRBJ2-5; TRBD1 agrees at 10 bases. The V segment lost 4 bases and the J segment 5 bases; nucleotides outside the gene matches: 4. The CDR3 is made up of 14 amino acids. The germline V gene encodes CDR1 SGHAT and CDR2 FQNNGV. The CDR3 DNA reads as TGTGCCAGCAGCTGGGGACAGGGGAAGGAGACCCAGTACTTC. Translating it yields CASSWGQGKETQYF.

The chain links TRBV14 to TRBJ1-3, with D unclear. With 0 bases removed from V and 4 bases from J, the gap between germline ends came to 4 bases. The CDR3 spans 13 residues. Germline lookup yields CDR1 SGHDN and CDR2 FVKESK. The CDR3 nucleotides are TGTGCCAGCAGCCAAGAAGCCGGAAACACCATATATTTT. Its protein product is CASSQEAGNTIYF.